This T cell receptor beta chain is drawn from a study of blood T cell repertoires in COVID-19. The CDR3 is made up of 17 amino acids. Unmatched junction bases numbered 14, after V lost 5 bases and J lost 4 bases. In germline, CDR1 is MNHNY, CDR2 SVGAGI (reference sequence). Repertoires were generated with immunoSEQ multiplex PCR, while TCRdb's copy carries only in-frame clones and drops some. Of over 200,000 clones listed, 75% to 90% were seen once; the top ten hold roughly 5%. This sequence was found in a woman in her thirties or forties with acute or convalescent COVID-19. The V call is TRBV6-6, the J call TRBJ1-3, with 7 bases fitting TRBD1. The sequenced sample was peripheral blood. For the CDR3, the DNA is TGTGCCAGCAGTCCTACCCAAGGGGGCGGTAGGGGAAACACCATATATTTT. It is translated as CASSPTQGGGRGNTIYF.